This TCR beta chain derives from a study of T cells in tuberculosis. Regarding the study as a whole: Active tuberculosis patients had shorter CDR3-alpha; the beta difference was nonsignificant. Selection depended on which cryopreserved specimens were available. Active tuberculosis alpha repertoires lay closer to GMM-specific TCRs than controls'.

Repertoires were generated with immunoSEQ multiplex PCR, while TCRdb's copy carries only in-frame clones and drops some. Of over 40,000 clones in the sample, nearly 95% were seen once. At study entry, adolescents had tuberculin skin tests and IGRA screening. The CDR3 totals 16 residues, both ends included. CDR1 is MNHEY, CDR2 SMNVEV, per germline (reference sequence). With regard to this clone: Its antigen is not identified. The DNA is omitted, as the CDR3 cannot be located on it reliably, and the CDR3 follows TCRdb's listing.

This sequence was found in a donor aged 10-29 years with latent tuberculosis or without tuberculosis infection. Sequenced: PBMCs. The chain recombines TRBV27 with TRBJ2-3; the D call in the table, TRBD1, was not verified against the DNA. CDR3 protein: CASSTSKSQGADTQYF.